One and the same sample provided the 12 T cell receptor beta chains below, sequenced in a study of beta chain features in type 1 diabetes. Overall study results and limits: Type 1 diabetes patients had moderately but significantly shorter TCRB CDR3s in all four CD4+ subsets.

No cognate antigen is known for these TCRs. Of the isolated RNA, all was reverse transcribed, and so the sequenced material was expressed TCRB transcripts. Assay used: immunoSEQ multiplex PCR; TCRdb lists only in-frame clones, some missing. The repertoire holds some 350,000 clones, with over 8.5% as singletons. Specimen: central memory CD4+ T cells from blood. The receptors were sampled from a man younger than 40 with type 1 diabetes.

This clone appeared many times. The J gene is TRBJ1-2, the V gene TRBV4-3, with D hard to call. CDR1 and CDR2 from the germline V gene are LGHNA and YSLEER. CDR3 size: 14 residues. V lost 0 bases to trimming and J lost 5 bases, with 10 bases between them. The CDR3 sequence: CASSQDPVSYGYTF. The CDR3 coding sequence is TGCGCCAGCAGCCAAGATCCAGTGTCATATGGCTACACCTTC.

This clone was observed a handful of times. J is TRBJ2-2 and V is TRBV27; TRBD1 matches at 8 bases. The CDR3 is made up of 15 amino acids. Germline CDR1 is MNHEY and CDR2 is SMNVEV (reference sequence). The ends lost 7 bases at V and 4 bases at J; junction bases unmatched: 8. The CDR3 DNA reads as TGTGCCAGCAAGATGGACAGGGATGCCACCGGGGAGCTGTTTTTT. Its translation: CASKMDRDATGELFF.

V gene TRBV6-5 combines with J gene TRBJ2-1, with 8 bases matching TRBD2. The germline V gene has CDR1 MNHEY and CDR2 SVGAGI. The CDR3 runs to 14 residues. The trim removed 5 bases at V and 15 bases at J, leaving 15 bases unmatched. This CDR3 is CASSRDPGGGNGFF. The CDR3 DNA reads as TGTGCCAGCAGTCGGGACCCCGGGGGGGGTAATGGGTTCTTC.

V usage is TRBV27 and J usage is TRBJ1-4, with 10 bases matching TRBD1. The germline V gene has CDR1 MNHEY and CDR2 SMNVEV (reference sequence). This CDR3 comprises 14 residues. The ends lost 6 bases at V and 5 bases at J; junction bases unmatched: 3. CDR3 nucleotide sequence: TGTGCCAGCAGACAGACAGGGGGCAATGAAAAACTGTTTTTT. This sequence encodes CASRQTGGNEKLFF.

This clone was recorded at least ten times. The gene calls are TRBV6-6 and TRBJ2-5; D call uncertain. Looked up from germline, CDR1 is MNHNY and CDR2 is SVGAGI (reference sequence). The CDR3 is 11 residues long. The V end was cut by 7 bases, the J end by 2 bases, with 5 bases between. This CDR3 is CASKSQETQYF. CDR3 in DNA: TGTGCCAGCAAGTCGCAAGAGACCCAGTACTTC.

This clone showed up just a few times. Here the CDR3 DNA reads TGTGCCAGCAGCCCGATAACAGGGGACGCTAATGAAAAACTGTTTTTT. This encodes CASSPITGDANEKLFF. The V gene is TRBV28, the J gene TRBJ1-4; 7 bases map to TRBD1. CDR1 is MDHEN and CDR2 is SYDVKM in the germline V gene. V trimming: 6 bases; J trimming: 3 bases; junction bases outside the gene matches: 10. The CDR3 length is 16 residues.

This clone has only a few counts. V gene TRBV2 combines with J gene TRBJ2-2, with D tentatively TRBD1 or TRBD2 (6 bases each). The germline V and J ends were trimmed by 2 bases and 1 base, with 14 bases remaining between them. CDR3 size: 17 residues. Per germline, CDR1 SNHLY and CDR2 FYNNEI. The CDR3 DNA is TGTGCCAGCAGTGAAAGGGGGGTCGGGATGAACACCGGGGAGCTGTTTTTT. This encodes CASSERGVGMNTGELFF.

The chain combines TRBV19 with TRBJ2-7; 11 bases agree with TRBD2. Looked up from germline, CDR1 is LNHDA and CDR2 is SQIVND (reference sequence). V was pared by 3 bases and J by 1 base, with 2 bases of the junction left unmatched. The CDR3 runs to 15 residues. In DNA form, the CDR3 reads TGTGCCAGTAGTATGGGGACTAGCGGATCCTACGAGCAGTACTTC. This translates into CASSMGTSGSYEQYF.

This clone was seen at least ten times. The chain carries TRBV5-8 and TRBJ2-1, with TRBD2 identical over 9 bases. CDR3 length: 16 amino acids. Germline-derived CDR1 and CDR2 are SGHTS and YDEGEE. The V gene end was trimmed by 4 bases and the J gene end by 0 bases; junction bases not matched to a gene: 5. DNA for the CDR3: TGTGCCAGCAGCCCTTATAGCGGGGGCTCCTACAATGAGCAGTTCTTC. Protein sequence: CASSPYSGGSYNEQFF.

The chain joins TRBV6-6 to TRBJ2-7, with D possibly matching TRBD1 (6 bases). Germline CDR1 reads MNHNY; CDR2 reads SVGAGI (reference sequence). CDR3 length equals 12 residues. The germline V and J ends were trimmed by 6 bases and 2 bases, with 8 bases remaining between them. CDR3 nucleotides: TGTGCCAGCAGAGCAGGGGCCTACGAGCAGTACTTC. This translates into CASRAGAYEQYF.

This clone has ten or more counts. CDR3 coding DNA: TGTGCCAGCAGTTACAGGGGGGATCGGCTGTTTTTT. Protein product: CASSYRGDRLFF. The chain employs TRBV6-6 and TRBJ1-4; the D gene is possibly TRBD1 (6 bases). The V gene lost 2 bases and the J gene lost 14 bases, with 12 bases spanning the gap. The CDR3 is made up of 12 amino acids. Per the germline V gene, CDR1 is MNHNY and CDR2 is SVGAGI (reference sequence).

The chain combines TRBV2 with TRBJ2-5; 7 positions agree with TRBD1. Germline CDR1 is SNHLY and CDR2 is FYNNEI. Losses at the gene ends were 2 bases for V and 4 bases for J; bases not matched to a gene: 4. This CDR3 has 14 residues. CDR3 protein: CASSELAGGETQYF. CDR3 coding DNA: TGTGCCAGCAGTGAATTGGCAGGGGGAGAGACCCAGTACTTC.